The 14 T cell receptor beta chains below were found in one sample sequenced in a study of blood T cell repertoires in COVID-19. Produced via immunoSEQ multiplex PCR; TCRdb's table is partial and in-frame only. The table shows 300,000 to 450,000 clones, with about 87% occurring only once. The sequencing sample was made of PBMCs or T cells enriched from blood (not recorded which). The receptors here all came from a man aged 40-55 years in a cohort exposed to, infected with or recovered from COVID-19 (not recorded which).

CDR3 protein: CASSSRTGVLVGYTF. CDR3 sequence (DNA): TGTGCCAGCAGTTCTCGGACAGGCGTTTTAGTTGGCTACACCTTC. V usage is TRBV6-5 and J usage is TRBJ1-2; 7 nucleotides align to TRBD1. CDR1 is MNHEY, CDR2 SVGAGI, per germline. The CDR3 has 15 amino acids. V lost 4 bases and J lost 7; bases outside the gene matches: 12.

The chain has TRBV11-2 and TRBJ2-7; possible D gene TRBD2, 6 bases. Germline CDR1 and CDR2: SGHAT and FQNNGV. V dropped 5 bases and J dropped 0 bases, with 14 bases sitting between them. The CDR3 runs to 15 residues. The CDR3 loop reads CASSTAGSSSYEQYF. The CDR3 DNA reads TGTGCCAGCAGCACTGCGGGATCCAGCTCCTACGAGCAGTACTTC.

The rearrangement joins TRBV30 to TRBJ1-6; D is unresolved. Germline V lookup: CDR1 GTSNPN, CDR2 SVGIG (reference sequence). This CDR3 comprises 16 residues. V lost 6 bases and J lost 1, with 16 bases in between. The CDR3 loop is CACSRGGFSYNSPLHF. The DNA for the CDR3 is TGTGCCTGTTCCCGGGGAGGGTTTTCCTATAATTCACCCCTCCACTTT.

The rearrangement links TRBV25-1 to TRBJ2-7; D call uncertain. CDR3 length equals 13 residues. The V and J ends lost 0 bases and 6 bases respectively, with 9 bases between them. The germline CDR1 and CDR2 sequences are MGHDK and SYGVNS. CDR3 sequence: CASSEYENPEQYF. Written as DNA, the CDR3 is TGTGCCAGCAGTGAATATGAGAATCCCGAGCAGTACTTC.

The V gene is TRBV4-1, the J gene TRBJ2-1; TRBD2 matches 9 bases. This CDR3 is built from 16 residues. Germline-derived CDR1 and CDR2 are MGHRA and YSYEKL. Germline trimming cut 1 base from V and 2 bases from J; bases unmatched to any gene: 3. This CDR3 reads CASSQAREGAYNEQFF. DNA for the CDR3: TGCGCCAGCAGCCAAGCGCGGGAGGGCGCCTACAATGAGCAGTTCTTC.

The chain employs TRBV7-9 and TRBJ1-3; 7 bases line up with TRBD1. The CDR3 consists of 15 residues. Germline lookup yields CDR1 SEHNR and CDR2 FQNEAQ (reference sequence). Trimming at V came to 4 bases and at J to 7 bases, leaving 10 bases not matched to a gene. The CDR3 sequence: CASSSRVTGKNTIYF. In DNA form, the CDR3 reads TGTGCCAGCAGCTCCAGGGTGACAGGGAAGAACACCATATATTTT.

The genes are TRBV19 and TRBJ1-1; D is uncertain. The germline gives CDR1 LNHDA, CDR2 SQIVND (reference sequence). Trimming cost V 3 bases and J 2 bases, with 4 bases left between them. This CDR3 spans 12 amino acids. The CDR3 region is CASSITNTEAFF. Written as DNA, the CDR3 is TGTGCCAGTAGTATTACTAACACTGAAGCTTTCTTT. Full variable domain (remainder filled in from reference TRBV19 and TRBJ1-1): DGGITQSPKYLFRKEGQNVTLSCEQNLNHDAMYWYRQDPGQGLRLIYYSQIVNDFQKGDIAEGYSVSREKKESFPLTVTSAQKNPTAFYLCASSITNTEAFFGQGTRLTVV.

This chain connects TRBV7-9 to TRBJ2-3; the match to TRBD1 covers 7 bases. V lost 5 bases and J lost 2; bases outside the gene matches: 4. Germline CDR1 SEHNR, CDR2 FQNEAQ (reference sequence). The CDR3 is 14 residues long. This chain's CDR3 is CASSPTGYTDTQYF. For the CDR3, the DNA is TGTGCCAGCAGCCCGACAGGGTACACAGATACGCAGTATTTT.

The chain has TRBV6-5 and TRBJ2-5; 9 bases line up with TRBD2. With V trimmed by 2 bases and J by 4 bases, 5 bases remained unmatched. Germline V gives CDR1 MNHEY, CDR2 SVGAGI. The length of the CDR3 is 15 residues. The CDR3 is CASSYAAGGGETQYF. The CDR3 coding sequence is TGTGCCAGCAGTTACGCCGCGGGAGGGGGAGAGACCCAGTACTTC.

This sequence joins TRBV6-2 or TRBV6-3 and TRBJ2-1; the match to TRBD2 covers 11 bases. The CDR3 has 16 residues. V shed 6 bases, J shed 9 bases, and the junction held 13 bases outside the gene matches. Germline CDR1 MNHEY, CDR2 SVGEGT. The CDR3 here is CASSPSPSGRLGEQFF. DNA for the CDR3: TGTGCCAGCAGCCCTAGCCCTAGCGGGAGGTTAGGTGAGCAGTTCTTC.

The genes are TRBV6-5 and TRBJ1-2; 8 nucleotides match TRBD1. Germline lookup yields CDR1 MNHEY and CDR2 SVGAGI. With 6 bases clipped from V and 7 bases from J, the junction kept 7 bases outside the gene matches. There are 13 residues in the CDR3. As DNA, the CDR3 is TGTGCCAGCAGAGACAGGGACAGGTCTGGCTACACCTTC. Protein sequence: CASRDRDRSGYTF.

This clone was observed once. The chain carries TRBV6-1 and TRBJ2-1; 12 bases agree with TRBD2. This CDR3 contains 16 residues. Trimming removed 4 bases from V and 10 bases from J; junction bases left unmatched: 11. CDR1 and CDR2 from the germline V gene are MNHNS and SASEGT. The CDR3 loop is CASSASGRAPGGEQFF. The DNA for the CDR3 is TGTGCCAGCAGTGCTAGCGGGAGGGCCCCGGGGGGGGAGCAGTTCTTC.

The V gene is TRBV9, the J gene TRBJ2-3, with 8 bases matching TRBD1. The CDR3 is made up of 15 amino acids. After removal of 0 bases from V and 1 base from J, the junction contained 1 base not matched to a gene. Germline CDR1 and CDR2: SGDLS and YYNGEE. The CDR3 bases are TGTGCCAGCAGCGTAGTGGGACAGGGCACAGATACGCAGTATTTT. It specifies CASSVVGQGTDTQYF.

This chain links TRBV30 with TRBJ2-6, with D possibly being TRBD1 (5 bases). Per germline, CDR1 GTSNPN and CDR2 SVGIG (reference sequence). The CDR3 loop spans 13 amino acids. Trimming removed 3 bases from V and 2 bases from J, with 5 bases in between. As DNA, the CDR3 is TGTGCCTGGAGGGGGCCTGGGGCCAACGTCCTGACTTTC. It translates to CAWRGPGANVLTF.